This TCR beta chain was recovered during a study of CD8+ T cells in alopecia areata. Study-level findings and limits: Scalp repertoires also include resident alphabeta T cells from normal skin.

cDNA serving as the sequencing template came from extracted, reverse transcribed RNA. Profiling relied on immunoSEQ multiplex PCR, and the TCRdb table lists in-frame clones only, not all of them. The repertoire has about 130,000 clones, 58% of them found once; the top ten carry roughly 4.8%. Comment on this clone: Its antigen is unknown.

CDR1 and CDR2 (germline): SNHLY, FYNNEI. With V trimmed by 5 bases and J by 4 bases, 6 bases remained unmatched. The CDR3 consists of 15 residues. The chain has TRBV2 and TRBJ2-7, with 12 bases lining up with TRBD2. This material consisted of CD4+ T cells sorted from blood, taken at week 0. The TCR sequence derives from a human donor with alopecia areata. The CDR3 DNA is TGTGCCAGCAGTCCGCGGACTAGCGGGATATACGAGCAGTACTTC. Protein sequence: CASSPRTSGIYEQYF.